This T cell receptor beta chain stems from a study of metastatic and nonmetastatic thyroid tumors. Turning to the study itself: Repertoires from blood and tumor or nodule tissue of malignant and benign thyroid patients were compared. Study-wide findings and caveats: Compared with benign nodules, malignant thyroid tumors were reported to have significantly higher TCR beta diversity in both blood and tumor.

Trimming pared 7 bases from V and 3 bases from J, leaving 10 bases between. The CDR3 totals 13 residues. Germline V gene lookup returns CDR1 MNHNS and CDR2 SASEGT. This clone showed up just a few times. Its antigen remains unknown. As handled by the study authors: To classify distant metastasis in papillary thyroid cancer, a model was built from CDR3 differences across clinicopathological groups. TCRdb reassembled clones from the PCR reads with MiXCR. It is TCRdb's table, rather than the study itself, that gives the V and J calls and clone size. The table lists around 18,000 clones, less than 35% of them singletons. No patient received treatment before thyroid surgery.

Specimen: tumor tissue. The V and J genes are TRBV6-1 and TRBJ1-5; D call uncertain. The receptor's source is a female donor with papillary thyroid cancer or a benign thyroid nodule (not recorded which). Some clones in this sample may be carry-over from other donors' samples. Written as DNA, the CDR3 is TGTGCCAGCAAAAGGGTGGCCAATCAGCCCCAGCATTTT. Protein sequence: CASKRVANQPQHF.